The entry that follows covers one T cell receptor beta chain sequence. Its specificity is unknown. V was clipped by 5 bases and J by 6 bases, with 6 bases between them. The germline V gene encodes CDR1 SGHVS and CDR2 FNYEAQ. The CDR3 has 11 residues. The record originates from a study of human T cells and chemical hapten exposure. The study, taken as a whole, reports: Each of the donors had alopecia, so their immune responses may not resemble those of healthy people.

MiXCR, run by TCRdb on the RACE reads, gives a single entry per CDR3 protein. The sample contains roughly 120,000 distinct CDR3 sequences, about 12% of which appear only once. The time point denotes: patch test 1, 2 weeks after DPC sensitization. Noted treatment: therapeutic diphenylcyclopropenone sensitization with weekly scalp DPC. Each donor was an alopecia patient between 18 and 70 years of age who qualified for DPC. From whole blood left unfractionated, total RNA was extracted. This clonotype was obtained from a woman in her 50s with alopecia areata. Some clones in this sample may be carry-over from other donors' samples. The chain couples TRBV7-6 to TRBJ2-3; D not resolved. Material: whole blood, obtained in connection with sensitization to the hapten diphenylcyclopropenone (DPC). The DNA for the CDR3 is TGTGCCAGCAGCGGAAGGGATACGCAGTATTTT. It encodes CASSGRDTQYF. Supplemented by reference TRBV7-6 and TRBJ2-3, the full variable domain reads GAGVSQSPRYKVTKRGQDVALRCDPISGHVSLYWYRQALGQGPEFLTYFNYEAQQDKSGLPNDRFSAERPEGSISTLTIQRTEQRDSAMYRCASSGRDTQYFGPGTRLTVL.